Following are 2 T cell receptor beta chains from one sample sequenced in a study of shared clonotypes between healthy human individuals. TCRdb's copy holds only in-frame clones and misses some; the assay was immunoSEQ multiplex PCR. Counted here are about 1.5 million clones, approximately 96% occurring once; the ten biggest clones make up 1.2%. The specimen sequenced was naive CD4+ T cells sorted from blood. Subset denoted: CD45RA+ positively selected. These receptors all stem from a man aged 25-45 years in good health.

The CDR3 loop reads CASSHGGPEEQYF. The CDR3 DNA is TGTGCCAGCAGCCATGGGGGGCCTGAGGAGCAGTACTTC. V usage is TRBV5-6 and J usage is TRBJ2-7, with D perhaps TRBD1 or TRBD2 (6 bases each). The CDR3 loop spans 13 amino acids. V dropped 4 bases and J dropped 7 bases, with 15 bases sitting between them. The V gene's germline CDR1 is SGHDT and CDR2 YYEEEE.

This clone occurred once. The chain joins TRBV28 to TRBJ1-2; D gene unclear. The CDR3 contains 15 residues. In germline, CDR1 is MDHEN, CDR2 SYDVKM. V dropped 3 bases and J dropped 7 bases, with 18 bases sitting between them. CDR3 in DNA: TGTGCCAGCAGTTTTCACGTGGGCCGGGGTAGTGGCTACACCTTC. The encoded protein is CASSFHVGRGSGYTF.